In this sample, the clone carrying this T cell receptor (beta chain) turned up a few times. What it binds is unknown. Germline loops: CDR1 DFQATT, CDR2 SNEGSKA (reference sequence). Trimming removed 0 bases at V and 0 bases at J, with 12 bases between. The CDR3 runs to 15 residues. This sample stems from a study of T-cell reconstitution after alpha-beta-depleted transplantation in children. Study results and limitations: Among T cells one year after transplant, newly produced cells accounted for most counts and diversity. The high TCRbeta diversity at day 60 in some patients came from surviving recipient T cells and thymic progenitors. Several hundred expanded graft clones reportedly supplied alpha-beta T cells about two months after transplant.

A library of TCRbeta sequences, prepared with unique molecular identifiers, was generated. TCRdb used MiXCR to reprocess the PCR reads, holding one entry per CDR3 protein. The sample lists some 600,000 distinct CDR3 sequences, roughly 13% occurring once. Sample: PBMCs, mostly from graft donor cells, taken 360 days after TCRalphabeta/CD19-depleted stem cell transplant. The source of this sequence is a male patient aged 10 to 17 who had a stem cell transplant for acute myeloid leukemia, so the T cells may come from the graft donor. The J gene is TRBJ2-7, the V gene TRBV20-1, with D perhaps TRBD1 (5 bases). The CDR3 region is CSARDGAGHSYEQYF. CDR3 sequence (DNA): TGCAGTGCTAGAGATGGGGCAGGGCACTCCTACGAGCAGTACTTC.